These 29 T cell receptor beta chains share one sample of origin, sequenced in a study of shared clonotypes between healthy human individuals. Profiled with immunoSEQ multiplex PCR; TCRdb holds only in-frame clones, not every one. In the table there are millions of clones, approximately 90% of which are singletons. Sample: naive CD4+ T cells sorted from blood. Subset here: CD45RA+ positively selected. These receptors were collected from a man aged 18 to 35 in good health.

This clone was found a few times. Different DNA sequences within this sample yield the same CDR3. V gene TRBV5-1 combines with J gene TRBJ1-5; D gene ambiguous. The CDR3 contains 14 residues. The germline V gene encodes CDR1 SGHRS and CDR2 YFSETQ. V was clipped by 0 bases and J by 3 bases, with 7 bases between them. CDR3 DNA sequence: TGCGCCAGCAGCTTGGACGGTATCAATCAGCCCCAGCATTTT. Its protein product is CASSLDGINQPQHF.

The chain uses TRBV19 and TRBJ2-7; 9 bases align to TRBD1. There are 14 residues in the CDR3. The junction had 9 bases not matched to a gene; V was cut back by 6 bases and J by 6 bases. Germline V gives CDR1 LNHDA, CDR2 SQIVND (reference sequence). In DNA form, the CDR3 reads TGTGCCAGTAGCACCGGGACAGGGATGGGCGAGCAGTACTTC. Residues: CASSTGTGMGEQYF.

Written as DNA, the CDR3 is TGTGCCAGCAGTGATTGGGGGTTGGCCTACGAGCAGTACTTC. Protein product: CASSDWGLAYEQYF. The chain uses TRBV2 and TRBJ2-7, with D possibly called TRBD1 or TRBD2 (5 bases each). Germline V gene data show CDR1 as SNHLY and CDR2 as FYNNEI. This CDR3 is built from 14 residues. V was clipped by 3 bases and J by 2 bases, with 11 bases between them.

This clone occurred a few times. V is TRBV19 and J is TRBJ1-5; D might be TRBD1 (6 bases). Between the trimmed V and J ends, which lost 3 bases and 6 bases, there was a span of 15 bases. CDR1 LNHDA and CDR2 SQIVND come from the germline V gene (reference sequence). This CDR3 spans 15 amino acids. The CDR3: CASSIEGQGFQPQHF. CDR3 coding DNA: TGTGCCAGTAGTATTGAGGGGCAGGGGTTTCAGCCCCAGCATTTT.

The rearrangement links TRBV5-1 to TRBJ2-5; D gene uncertain. V lost 3 bases and J 5 bases, leaving 20 bases between the germline ends. From germline, CDR1 is SGHRS and CDR2 YFSETQ. The CDR3 length is 16 residues. The CDR3 nucleotides read TGCGCCAGCAGCTCCGTTCCGGTCCCCCAAGGGGAGACCCAGTACTTC. It codes for CASSSVPVPQGETQYF.

The chain has TRBV19 and TRBJ2-1; D possibly corresponds to TRBD2 (7 bases). Germline values: CDR1 LNHDA, CDR2 SQIVND (reference sequence). Trimming cost V 2 bases and J 1 base, with 15 bases left between them. The CDR3 covers 17 residues. CDR3 bases: TGTGCCAGTAGTATAAAAGGGGGGGCCGCGTCCTACAATGAGCAGTTCTTC. Protein: CASSIKGGAASYNEQFF.

The chain links TRBV11-2 to TRBJ2-3; D remains ambiguous. In germline, CDR1 is SGHAT, CDR2 FQNNGV. This CDR3 is 13 amino acids long. V lost 1 base to trimming and J lost 5 bases, with 7 bases between them. CDR3 sequence: CASSLALRDTQYF. DNA for the CDR3: TGTGCCAGCAGCTTAGCACTGCGAGATACGCAGTATTTT.

This chain connects TRBV7-9 to TRBJ2-3; the D gene is possibly TRBD2 (6 bases). The CDR3 extends over 15 amino acids. Trimming took 3 bases from V and 2 from J, leaving 12 bases between them. CDR1 SEHNR and CDR2 FQNEAQ come from the germline V gene (reference sequence). CDR3 bases: TGTGCCAGCAGCTTGATGGAGGGGCTCACAGATACGCAGTATTTT. Amino acid sequence: CASSLMEGLTDTQYF.

As concerns this clone: This sample also contains other DNA sequences that code for the same CDR3. The CDR3 protein is CASSYSVAGGTYEQYF. CDR3 DNA: TGTGCCAGCAGTTACTCGGTTGCGGGAGGGACCTACGAGCAGTACTTC. The rearrangement joins TRBV6-5 to TRBJ2-7, with 9 bases aligning to TRBD2. The CDR3 has 16 amino acids. Germline V CDR1 and CDR2: MNHEY, SVGAGI. J gave up 2 bases and V 0 bases, and 5 bases lay outside the gene matches.

V gene TRBV7-2 combines with J gene TRBJ2-3, with 10 bases fitting TRBD2. V gave up 5 bases and J gave up 5 bases; unmatched junction bases: 19. The length of the CDR3 is 19 residues. Germline V gene data show CDR1 as SGHTA and CDR2 as FQGNSA. The CDR3 coding sequence is TGTGCCAGCAGCCCCCGCCGGACAGCGGGAGGGCTGTTCGGAGATACGCAGTATTTT. The encoded protein is CASSPRRTAGGLFGDTQYF.

The rearrangement joins TRBV15 to TRBJ1-1, with D possibly TRBD1 on 6 matching bases. The CDR3 sequence is 15 residues long. V lost 2 bases, J lost 0 bases, and 10 bases lay in between. In germline, CDR1 is LNHNV, CDR2 YYDKDF (reference sequence). CDR3 coding DNA: TGTGCCACCAGCAGATACGGACAGCTGAACACTGAAGCTTTCTTT. Its protein product is CATSRYGQLNTEAFF.

This clone was observed a few times. The rearrangement joins TRBV6-1 to TRBJ1-2; D is unresolved. The length of the CDR3 is 11 residues. The germline V gene encodes CDR1 MNHNS and CDR2 SASEGT. Trimming pared 3 bases from V and 7 bases from J, leaving 6 bases between. The CDR3 here is CASSETRGYTF. In nucleotides, the CDR3 is TGTGCCAGCAGTGAGACACGTGGCTACACCTTC.

As concerns this clone: The identical CDR3 is also encoded by other nucleotide sequences in the sample. The CDR3 region has the DNA TGTGCCAGCAGTCGACTAGCGGGAGACTACGAGCAGTACTTC. Its protein is CASSRLAGDYEQYF. The rearrangement joins TRBV6-5 to TRBJ2-7; TRBD2 matches at 12 bases. CDR3 size: 14 residues. The J segment lost 3 bases and the V segment lost 5 bases, leaving 2 bases of the junction unmatched. CDR1 and CDR2 from the germline V gene are MNHEY and SVGAGI.

This clone was seen a few times. J is TRBJ1-1 and V is TRBV4-2, with D unresolved. Germline CDR1 LGHNA, CDR2 YNFKEQ. The CDR3 is made up of 15 amino acids. Trimming removed 0 bases from V and 0 bases from J, with 8 bases in between. As DNA, the CDR3 is TGTGCCAGCAGCCAAGAGAGAAGGATGAACACTGAAGCTTTCTTT. Its translation: CASSQERRMNTEAFF.

This clone was seen just once. The chain carries TRBV5-1 and TRBJ2-5; 13 bases are a match to TRBD2. The ends lost 4 bases at V and 2 bases at J; junction bases unmatched: 8. The germline CDR1 and CDR2 sequences are SGHRS and YFSETQ. The CDR3 totals 17 residues. CDR3 region: CASSPGLAGTPQETQYF. The CDR3 DNA follows: TGCGCCAGCAGCCCGGGACTAGCGGGGACGCCGCAAGAGACCCAGTACTTC.

J is TRBJ1-2 and V is TRBV10-3, with a weak D call TRBD1 (6 bases). Germline lookup yields CDR1 ENHRY and CDR2 SYGVKD. Deletions cut 11 bases from V and 6 bases from J, with 19 bases between. The CDR3 totals 13 residues. The CDR3 nucleotides are TGTGCCGTTCAACCCCGGGACACCGATGGCTACACCTTC. Translation: CAVQPRDTDGYTF.

The CDR3 nucleotides are TGTGCCAGCAGTTTCGTCCCGGATGAGAGGTTCTACGAGCAGTACTTC. Encoded protein: CASSFVPDERFYEQYF. V and J are TRBV27 and TRBJ2-7; D call uncertain. The germline CDR1 and CDR2 sequences are MNHEY and SMNVEV (reference sequence). This CDR3 comprises 16 residues. V lost 3 bases, J lost 3 bases, and 18 bases lay in between.

The genes are TRBV5-5 and TRBJ2-2, with 7 bases that match TRBD1. The CDR3 spans 16 residues. With V trimmed by 1 base and J by 0 bases, 3 bases remained unmatched. The germline V gene encodes CDR1 SGHKS and CDR2 YYEKEE (reference sequence). CDR3: CASSLTGTANTGELFF. CDR3 sequence (DNA): TGTGCCAGCAGCTTGACCGGGACAGCGAACACCGGGGAGCTGTTTTTT.

This clone was detected only once. In the same sample, other DNA sequences code for this CDR3. The V call is TRBV30, the J call TRBJ2-2; no clear D gene. The length of the CDR3 is 12 residues. In germline, CDR1 is GTSNPN, CDR2 SVGIG (reference sequence). Deletions cut 3 bases from V and 2 bases from J, with 4 bases between. CDR3 protein: CAWRPNTGELFF. The CDR3 nucleotides are TGTGCCTGGAGACCTAACACCGGGGAGCTGTTTTTT.

V usage is TRBV6-1 and J usage is TRBJ1-2, with a tentative D call TRBD1 (5 bases). Trimming removed 2 bases from V and 7 bases from J, with 11 bases in between. Germline V gene sequence: CDR1 MNHNS, CDR2 SASEGT. This CDR3 has 13 amino acids. The CDR3 DNA follows: TGTGCCAGCAGTGAACCGGGCAGGGCTGGCTACACCTTC. It is translated as CASSEPGRAGYTF.

This chain links TRBV5-6 with TRBJ1-2; no clear D gene. Germline V CDR1 and CDR2: SGHDT, YYEEEE. The CDR3 is 14 residues long. Trimming cost V 4 bases and J 8 bases, with 18 bases left between them. The CDR3 DNA reads TGTGCCAGCAGCGCGGGAGTTGATCTTGGGGGCTACACCTTC. Its translation: CASSAGVDLGGYTF. Based on the CDR3 plus reference TRBV5-6 and TRBJ1-2, the full variable domain is DAGVTQSPTHLIKTRGQQVTLRCSPKSGHDTVSWYQQALGQGPQFIFQYYEEEERQRGNFPDRFSGHQFPNYSSELNVNALLLGDSALYLCASSAGVDLGGYTFGSGTRLTVV.

Here the CDR3 reads CASSLVWASGRIGYEQYF. The CDR3 bases are TGTGCCAGCAGCTTAGTGTGGGCTAGCGGGAGGATAGGGTACGAGCAGTACTTC. The chain recombines TRBV7-8 with TRBJ2-7; 11 bases agree with TRBD2. V lost 1 base and J lost 4; bases outside the gene matches: 12. This CDR3 has 18 amino acids. Germline CDR1 and CDR2: SGHVS and FQNEAQ.

This clone appeared a few times. The rearrangement uses TRBV5-1 and TRBJ1-1; D perhaps matches TRBD1 (6 bases). The CDR3 sequence is 14 residues long. V was cut by 2 bases and J by 5 bases, with 13 bases left in between. Per germline, CDR1 SGHRS and CDR2 YFSETQ. CDR3 nucleotide sequence: TGCGCCAGCAGCTTATCACAGGGACAAACTGAAGCTTTCTTT. Protein product: CASSLSQGQTEAFF.

This clone was detected only once. The genes are TRBV28 and TRBJ2-7; maybe TRBD1 (6 bases). The CDR3 is 13 residues long. In germline, CDR1 is MDHEN, CDR2 SYDVKM. The V end lost 6 bases, the J end lost 3 bases, and 12 bases lay between the germline ends. For the CDR3, the DNA is TGTGCCAGCAGGTCAACAGGGTTCTACGAGCAGTACTTC. Its translation: CASRSTGFYEQYF.

The chain combines TRBV10-3 with TRBJ2-7; D is unresolved. This CDR3 has 15 amino acids. V dropped 0 bases and J dropped 1 base, with 10 bases sitting between them. Germline values: CDR1 ENHRY, CDR2 SYGVKD. The CDR3 DNA sequence: TGTGCCATCAGTGAGTCGGTAGCCGCTTCCTACGAGCAGTACTTC. Encoded protein: CAISESVAASYEQYF.

The rearrangement links TRBV18 to TRBJ1-1; possible D gene TRBD1, 5 bases. This CDR3 has 14 residues. V was clipped by 4 bases and J by 3 bases, with 12 bases between them. Per the germline V gene, CDR1 is KGHSH and CDR2 is LQKENI. The DNA for the CDR3 is TGTGCCAGCTCACTCCTCGGGGGGGACACTGAAGCTTTCTTT. It yields the protein CASSLLGGDTEAFF.

The rearrangement joins TRBV14 to TRBJ1-2; maybe TRBD1 (6 bases). This CDR3 comprises 15 residues. Germline loops: CDR1 SGHDN, CDR2 FVKESK. V dropped 0 bases and J dropped 8 bases, with 16 bases sitting between them. The CDR3 nucleotides read TGTGCCAGCAGCCAAGATCCGGGGTGGGGGACAGGCTACACCTTC. Its protein product is CASSQDPGWGTGYTF.

V is TRBV27 and J is TRBJ2-5; the D call may be TRBD1 or TRBD2 (7 bases each). V shed 2 bases and J shed 5 bases, with 15 bases lying between them. Germline CDR1 is MNHEY and CDR2 is SMNVEV (reference sequence). The CDR3 is 15 amino acids. The CDR3 DNA follows: TGTGCCAGCAGTTTAAGGGGCAGGGGGGGGGAGACCCAGTACTTC. Translating it yields CASSLRGRGGETQYF.

The chain is built from TRBV5-6 and TRBJ1-4, with D uncertain. Trimming shortened V by 3 bases and J by 5 bases, and 8 bases separated the two germline ends. Germline V gene data show CDR1 as SGHDT and CDR2 as YYEEEE. This CDR3 contains 13 residues. As DNA, the CDR3 is TGTGCCAGCAGCTCGGATCTAAATGAAAAACTGTTTTTT. This sequence encodes CASSSDLNEKLFF.